A single sample gave rise to the 2 T cell receptor beta chains below, sequenced in a study of blood T cell repertoires in COVID-19. The protocol was immunoSEQ multiplex PCR, while the TCRdb copy is restricted to in-frame clones and leaves out a portion. The sample has some 70,000 clones; 87% are singletons. The sequenced material came from peripheral blood. These receptors were obtained from a man aged 45-60 years with active COVID-19.

The chain links TRBV18 to TRBJ1-1; TRBD1 matches 7 bases. Germline V gene data show CDR1 as KGHSH and CDR2 as LQKENI. The junction had 8 bases not matched to a gene; V was cut back by 6 bases and J by 7 bases. The CDR3 is 13 amino acids. DNA of the CDR3: TGTGCCAGCTCCCCTACAGGGGCCAATGAAGCTTTCTTT. Amino acid sequence: CASSPTGANEAFF.

The chain has TRBV5-4 and TRBJ1-2; D possibly corresponds to TRBD1 (5 bases). The CDR3 is 14 residues long. V lost 4 bases to trimming and J lost 6 bases, with 16 bases between them. The germline CDR1 and CDR2 sequences are SGHNT and YYREEE (reference sequence). This CDR3 reads CASSLDRGEDGYTF. CDR3 in DNA: TGTGCCAGCAGCCTAGACAGAGGAGAGGATGGCTACACCTTC.